This TCR beta chain was recorded in a study of CXCR3-negative and CXCR3-positive naive CD8 T cells. General study findings and limits: Memory, not naive, CXCR3-negative and CXCR3-positive cells differed in TRBV-TRBJ usage.

Per the germline V gene, CDR1 is MNHEY and CDR2 is SVGAGI. This CDR3 region has 18 residues. The TRB cDNA libraries were prepared by 5' RACE with UMI labels. For each CDR3 protein, TCRdb gives one entry from its re-call of the 5' RACE reads, without DNA. The table lists some 45,000 distinct CDR3 sequences, with roughly 1.5% in the top ten. As concerns this clonotype: Its antigen is unidentified.

Sample: naive CXCR3- CD8+ T cells from blood. Subset specified: CD45RO-CCR7+CD27+CD95- naive CD8+ T cells lacking CXCR3 (TNR3-). The sequence was obtained from a human donor in good health. Some clones in this sample may be carry-over from other donors' samples. The chain links TRBV6-5 to TRBJ2-3; with no DNA, the TCRdb D assignment of TRBD1 cannot be verified. Here the CDR3 reads CASSYSANRGISTDTQYF.